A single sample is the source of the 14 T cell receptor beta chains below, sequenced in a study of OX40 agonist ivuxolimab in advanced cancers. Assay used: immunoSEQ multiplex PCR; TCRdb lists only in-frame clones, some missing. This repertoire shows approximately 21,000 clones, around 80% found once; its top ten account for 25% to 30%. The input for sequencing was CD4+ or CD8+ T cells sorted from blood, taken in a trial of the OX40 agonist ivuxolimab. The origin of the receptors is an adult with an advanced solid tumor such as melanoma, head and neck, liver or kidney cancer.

The CDR3 region is CASSQGQGPNQPQHF. The CDR3 DNA is TGTGCCAGCAGCCAGGGACAGGGGCCGAATCAGCCCCAGCATTTT. The gene calls are TRBV6-5 and TRBJ1-5; 10 nucleotides line up with TRBD1. Trimming removed 6 bases from V and 4 bases from J; junction bases left unmatched: 6. Germline CDR1 reads MNHEY; CDR2 reads SVGAGI. The CDR3 sequence is 15 residues long.

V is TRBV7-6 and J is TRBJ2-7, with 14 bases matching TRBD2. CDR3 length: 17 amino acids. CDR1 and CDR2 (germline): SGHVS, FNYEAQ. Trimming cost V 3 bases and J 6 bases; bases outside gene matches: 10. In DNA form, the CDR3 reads TGTGCCAGCAGCTTGAGGACTCCGGGACTAGCGGGAGCCGAGCAGTACTTC. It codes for CASSLRTPGLAGAEQYF. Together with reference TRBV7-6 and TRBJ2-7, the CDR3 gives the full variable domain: GAGVSQSPRYKVTKRGQDVALRCDPISGHVSLYWYRQALGQGPEFLTYFNYEAQQDKSGLPNDRFSAERPEGSISTLTIQRTEQRDSAMYRCASSLRTPGLAGAEQYFGPGTRLTVT.

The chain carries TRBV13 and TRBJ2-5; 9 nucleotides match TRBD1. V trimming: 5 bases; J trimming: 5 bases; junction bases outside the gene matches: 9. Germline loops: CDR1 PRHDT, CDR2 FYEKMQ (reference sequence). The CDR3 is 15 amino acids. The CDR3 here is CASSARDRVVETQYF. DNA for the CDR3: TGTGCCAGCAGCGCCCGGGACAGGGTGGTTGAGACCCAGTACTTC.

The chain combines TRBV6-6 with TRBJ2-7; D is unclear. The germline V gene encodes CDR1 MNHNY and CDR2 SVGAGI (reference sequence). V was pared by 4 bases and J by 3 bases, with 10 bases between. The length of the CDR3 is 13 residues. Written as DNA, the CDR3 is TGTGCCAGCAGTTTCGCTTGGGACTACGAGCAGTACTTC. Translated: CASSFAWDYEQYF.

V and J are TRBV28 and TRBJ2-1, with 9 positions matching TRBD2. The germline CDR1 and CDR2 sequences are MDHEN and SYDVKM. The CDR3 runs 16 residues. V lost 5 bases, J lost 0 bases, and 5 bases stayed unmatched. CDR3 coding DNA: TGTGCCAGCAGTCCAATTAGCGGGAGCTCCTACAATGAGCAGTTCTTC. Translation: CASSPISGSSYNEQFF.

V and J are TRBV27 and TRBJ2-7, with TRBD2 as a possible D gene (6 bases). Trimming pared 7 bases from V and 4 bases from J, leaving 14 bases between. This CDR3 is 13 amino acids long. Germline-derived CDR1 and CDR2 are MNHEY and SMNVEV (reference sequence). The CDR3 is CASMSYGGYEQYF. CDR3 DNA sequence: TGTGCCAGCATGAGTTACGGAGGGTACGAGCAGTACTTC.

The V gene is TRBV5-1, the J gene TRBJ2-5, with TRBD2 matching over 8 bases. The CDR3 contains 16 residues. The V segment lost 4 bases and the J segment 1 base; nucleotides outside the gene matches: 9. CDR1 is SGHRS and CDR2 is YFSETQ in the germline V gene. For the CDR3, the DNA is TGCGCCAGCAGCCCGGGAGGGCGGAACGTCCAAGAGACCCAGTACTTC. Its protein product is CASSPGGRNVQETQYF.

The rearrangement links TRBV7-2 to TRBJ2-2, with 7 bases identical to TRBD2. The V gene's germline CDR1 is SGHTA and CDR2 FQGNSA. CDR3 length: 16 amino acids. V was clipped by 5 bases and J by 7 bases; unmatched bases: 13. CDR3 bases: TGTGCCAGCAGCCTGAGGTCGGGAGGCGGAGACGGGGAGCTGTTTTTT. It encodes CASSLRSGGGDGELFF.

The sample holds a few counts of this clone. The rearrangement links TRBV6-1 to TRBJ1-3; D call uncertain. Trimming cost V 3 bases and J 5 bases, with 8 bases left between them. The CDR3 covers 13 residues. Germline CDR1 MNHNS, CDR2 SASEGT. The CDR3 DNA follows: TGTGCCAGCAGTGATGGGGAGAGAAACACCATATATTTT. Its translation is CASSDGERNTIYF.

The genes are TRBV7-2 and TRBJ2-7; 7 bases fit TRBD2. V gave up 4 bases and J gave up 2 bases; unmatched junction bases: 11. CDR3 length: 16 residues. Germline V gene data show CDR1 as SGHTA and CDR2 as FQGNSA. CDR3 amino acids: CASSSEGLAAAYEQYF. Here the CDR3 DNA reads TGTGCCAGCAGCTCCGAGGGGCTAGCGGCTGCCTACGAGCAGTACTTC.

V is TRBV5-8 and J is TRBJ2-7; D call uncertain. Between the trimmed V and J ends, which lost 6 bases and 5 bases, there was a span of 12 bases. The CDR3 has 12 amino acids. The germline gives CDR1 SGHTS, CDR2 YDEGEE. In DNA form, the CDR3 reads TGTGCCAGCATTACACTCCCGAACGAGCAGTACTTC. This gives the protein CASITLPNEQYF.

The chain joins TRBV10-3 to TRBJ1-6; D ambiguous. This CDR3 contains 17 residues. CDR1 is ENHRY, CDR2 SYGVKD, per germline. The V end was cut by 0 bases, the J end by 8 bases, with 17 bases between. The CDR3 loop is CAISESASSLWDSPLHF. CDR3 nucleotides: TGTGCCATCAGTGAGTCCGCTTCAAGCCTCTGGGATTCACCCCTCCACTTT.

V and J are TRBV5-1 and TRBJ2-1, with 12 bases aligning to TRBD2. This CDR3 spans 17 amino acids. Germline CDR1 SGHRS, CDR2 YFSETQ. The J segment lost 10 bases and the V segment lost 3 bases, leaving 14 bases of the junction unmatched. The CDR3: CASSSDILAGGSEEQFF. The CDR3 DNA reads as TGCGCCAGCAGCTCCGACATACTAGCGGGAGGATCCGAAGAGCAGTTCTTC.

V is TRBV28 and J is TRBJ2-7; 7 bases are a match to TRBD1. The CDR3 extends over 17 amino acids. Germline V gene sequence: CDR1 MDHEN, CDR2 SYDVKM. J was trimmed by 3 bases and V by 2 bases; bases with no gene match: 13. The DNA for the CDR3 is TGTGCCAGCAGTTTAATGCTGGCTACAGGGGATAACTACGAGCAGTACTTC. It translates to CASSLMLATGDNYEQYF.